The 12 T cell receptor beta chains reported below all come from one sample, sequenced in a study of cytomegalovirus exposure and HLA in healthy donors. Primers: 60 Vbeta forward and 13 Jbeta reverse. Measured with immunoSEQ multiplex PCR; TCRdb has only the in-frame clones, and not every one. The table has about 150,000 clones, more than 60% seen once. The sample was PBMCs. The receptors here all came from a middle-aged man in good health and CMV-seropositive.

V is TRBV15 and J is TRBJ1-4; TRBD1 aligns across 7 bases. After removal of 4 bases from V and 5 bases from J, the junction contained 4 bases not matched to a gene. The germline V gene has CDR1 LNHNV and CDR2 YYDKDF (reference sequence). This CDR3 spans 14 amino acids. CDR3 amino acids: CATSTTGTNEKLFF. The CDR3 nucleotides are TGTGCCACCAGCACGACAGGGACAAATGAAAAACTGTTTTTT.

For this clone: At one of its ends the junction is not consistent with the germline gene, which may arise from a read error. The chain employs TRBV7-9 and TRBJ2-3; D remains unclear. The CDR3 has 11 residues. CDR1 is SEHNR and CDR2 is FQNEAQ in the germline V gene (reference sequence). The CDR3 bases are TGTTCCAGCTCCCCTTTCGATACGCAGTATTTT. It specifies CSSSPFDTQYF.

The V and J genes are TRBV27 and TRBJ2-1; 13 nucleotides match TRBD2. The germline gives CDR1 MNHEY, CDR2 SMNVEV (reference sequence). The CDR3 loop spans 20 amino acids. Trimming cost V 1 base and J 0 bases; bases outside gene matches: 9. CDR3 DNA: TGTGCCAGCAGTTTATTTCGAGAACTAGCGGGAGGGGGCTCCTACAATGAGCAGTTCTTC. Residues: CASSLFRELAGGGSYNEQFF.

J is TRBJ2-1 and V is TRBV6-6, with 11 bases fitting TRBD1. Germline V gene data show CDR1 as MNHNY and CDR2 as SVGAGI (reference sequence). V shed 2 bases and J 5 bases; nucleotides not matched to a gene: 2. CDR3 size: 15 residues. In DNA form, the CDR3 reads TGTGCCAGCAGTTACCAGGGACAGGGGGACAATGAGCAGTTCTTC. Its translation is CASSYQGQGDNEQFF.

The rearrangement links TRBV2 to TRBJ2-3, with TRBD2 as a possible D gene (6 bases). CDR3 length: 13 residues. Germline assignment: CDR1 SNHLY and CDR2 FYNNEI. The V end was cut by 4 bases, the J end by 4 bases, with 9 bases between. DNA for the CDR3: TGTGCCAGCAGTGGCGGGATCCCAGATACGCAGTATTTT. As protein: CASSGGIPDTQYF.

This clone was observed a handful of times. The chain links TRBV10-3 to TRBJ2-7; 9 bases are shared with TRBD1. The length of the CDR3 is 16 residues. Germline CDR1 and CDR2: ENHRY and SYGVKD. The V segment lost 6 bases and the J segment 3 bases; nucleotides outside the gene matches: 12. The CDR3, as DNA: TGTGCCATCAGCCCCGGGACAGGGTTGATTCACTACGAGCAGTACTTC. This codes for CAISPGTGLIHYEQYF.

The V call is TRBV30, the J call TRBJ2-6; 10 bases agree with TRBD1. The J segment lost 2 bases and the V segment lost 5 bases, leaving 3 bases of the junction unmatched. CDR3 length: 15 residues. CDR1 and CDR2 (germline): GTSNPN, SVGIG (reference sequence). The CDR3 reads CAWGTGVAGANVLTF. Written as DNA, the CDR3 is TGTGCCTGGGGGACAGGGGTTGCTGGGGCCAACGTCCTGACTTTC.

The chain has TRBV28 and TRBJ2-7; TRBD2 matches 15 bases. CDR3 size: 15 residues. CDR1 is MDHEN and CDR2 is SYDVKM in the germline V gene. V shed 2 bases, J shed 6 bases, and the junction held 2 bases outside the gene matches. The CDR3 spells CASSLTGLAGGEQYF. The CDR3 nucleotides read TGTGCCAGCAGTTTAACGGGACTAGCGGGAGGCGAGCAGTACTTC.

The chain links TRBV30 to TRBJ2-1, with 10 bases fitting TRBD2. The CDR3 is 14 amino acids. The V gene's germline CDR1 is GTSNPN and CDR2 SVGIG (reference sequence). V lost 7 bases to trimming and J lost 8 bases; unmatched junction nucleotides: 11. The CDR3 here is CASRLAGDYDEQFF. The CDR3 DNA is TGTGCCTCACGTCTAGCGGGAGATTACGATGAGCAGTTCTTC.

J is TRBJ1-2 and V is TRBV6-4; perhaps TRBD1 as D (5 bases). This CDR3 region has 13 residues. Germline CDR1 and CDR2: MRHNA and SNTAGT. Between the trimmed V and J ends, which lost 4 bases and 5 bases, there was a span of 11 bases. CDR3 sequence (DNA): TGTGCCAGCAGTGGCCCTGGACAATATGGCTACACCTTC. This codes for CASSGPGQYGYTF.

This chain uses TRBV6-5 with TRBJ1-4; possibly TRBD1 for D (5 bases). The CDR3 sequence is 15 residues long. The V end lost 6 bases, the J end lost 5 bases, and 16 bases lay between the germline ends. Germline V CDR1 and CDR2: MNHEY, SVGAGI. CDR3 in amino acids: CASRPDRVGNEKLFF. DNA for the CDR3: TGTGCCAGCAGACCTGACAGAGTGGGGAATGAAAAACTGTTTTTT.

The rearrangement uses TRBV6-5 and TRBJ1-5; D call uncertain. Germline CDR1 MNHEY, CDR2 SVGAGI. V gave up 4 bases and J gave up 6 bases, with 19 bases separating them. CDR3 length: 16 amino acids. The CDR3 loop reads CASSSQTPWFGQPQHF. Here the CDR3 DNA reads TGTGCCAGCAGTTCCCAGACTCCCTGGTTTGGTCAGCCCCAGCATTTT.